This T cell receptor beta chain was recorded in a study of T cell responses to AZD1222 COVID-19 vaccine. General observations from the study: Spike-specific TCR repertoires showed rising breadth and depth after two AZD1222 doses. Seropositivity was recorded at baseline in only a handful of AZD1222 recipients.

Investigators merged groups given second doses at roughly 4 or roughly 12 weeks. Repertoires were generated with immunoSEQ multiplex PCR, while TCRdb's copy carries only in-frame clones and drops some. This sample has approximately 150,000 clones, with 92% found just once. V was cut by 5 bases and J by 2 bases, with 18 bases left in between. Germline CDR1 MNHNY, CDR2 SVGAGI (reference sequence). This CDR3 spans 16 amino acids. On this clone: The antigen is not known.

The sequence was collected from an adult who received the AZD1222 COVID-19 vaccine. Specimen: peripheral blood, collected 28 days after the second AZD1222 dose. J is TRBJ1-1 and V is TRBV6-6; TRBD1 is a possible D gene (6 bases). Here the CDR3 DNA reads TGTGCCAGCAGTCCGCCAGCAGGGGTCGGAAACACTGAAGCTTTCTTT. Amino acids: CASSPPAGVGNTEAFF.